The 29 T cell receptor beta chains below all came from one sample that was sequenced in a study of identical twins. MiXCR was run by TCRdb on the 5' RACE reads, yielding one entry per CDR3 protein. The data contain a few hundred thousand distinct CDR3 sequences, 8.5% to 9.5% of them seen just once; the ten biggest clones take up approximately 7%. The sample also formed part of further work on yellow fever vaccine responses in identical twins.

The sequencing sample was made of CD8+ T cells sorted from blood. These receptors were taken from a young woman in good health.

This clonotype appeared a few times. V usage is TRBV7-9 and J usage is TRBJ2-7; 11 bases line up with TRBD2. In germline, CDR1 is SEHNR, CDR2 FQNEAQ (reference sequence). J lost 6 bases, V lost 5 bases, and 15 bases had no gene match. This CDR3 is built from 17 residues. This CDR3 reads CASSPRTSGTSGLEQYF. The CDR3 region has the DNA TGTGCCAGCAGCCCCCGGACCTCAGGGACTAGCGGTCTCGAGCAGTACTTC.

This chain joins TRBV24-1 and TRBJ1-5; possibly TRBD1 for D (6 bases). Trimming cost V 4 bases and J 8 bases, with 11 bases left between them. Germline CDR1 and CDR2: KGHDR and SFDVKD. The CDR3 runs 13 residues. The CDR3 DNA reads TGTGCCACCAGTGAGGGGGCCAAGGAGCCCCAGCATTTT. As protein: CATSEGAKEPQHF.

Details on this clonotype: This may be a read error, as it is one base from a much larger clone. The chain uses TRBV27 and TRBJ2-1; 12 bases align to TRBD2. This CDR3 region has 19 residues. J gave up 0 bases and V 5 bases, and 11 bases lay outside the gene matches. In germline, CDR1 is MNHEY, CDR2 SMNVEV (reference sequence). This CDR3 reads CASSLTDETSGGSYNEQFF. CDR3 DNA sequence: TGTGCCAGCAGTCTTACCGACGAGACTAGCGGGGGCTCCTACAATGAGCAGTTCTTC.

This clonotype was detected ten times or more. The chain recombines TRBV14 with TRBJ2-5, with TRBD1 matching over 8 bases. V trimming: 5 bases; J trimming: 4 bases; junction bases outside the gene matches: 12. CDR1 SGHDN and CDR2 FVKESK come from the germline V gene. The CDR3 has 16 amino acids. As DNA, the CDR3 is TGTGCCAGCAGCACCAGGACCGGGACAGGTAGAGAGACCCAGTACTTC. Protein: CASSTRTGTGRETQYF.

The chain combines TRBV20-1 with TRBJ2-7; D is ambiguous. The CDR3 has 13 residues. V dropped 2 bases and J dropped 3 bases, with 11 bases sitting between them. CDR1 and CDR2 from the germline V gene are DFQATT and SNEGSKA (reference sequence). The CDR3 here is CSARKATNYEQYF. DNA of the CDR3: TGCAGTGCTAGAAAAGCGACAAACTACGAGCAGTACTTC.

This clonotype came up a few times. The chain has TRBV3-1 and TRBJ2-5; D unresolved. The V end was cut by 1 base, the J end by 0 bases, with 6 bases between. Germline loops: CDR1 LGHDT, CDR2 YNNKEL (reference sequence). This CDR3 spans 14 amino acids. CDR3 nucleotide sequence: TGTGCCAGCAGCCAAGGGGTAAACCAAGAGACCCAGTACTTC. It translates to CASSQGVNQETQYF.

The CDR3 DNA reads as TGCGCCAGCAGCCAAGGGCTAGTCACAGGGGGAACTTACGAGCAGTACTTC. It codes for CASSQGLVTGGTYEQYF. The chain joins TRBV4-3 to TRBJ2-7, with 8 bases fitting TRBD1. The trim removed 1 base at V and 4 bases at J, leaving 12 bases unmatched. Germline CDR1 LGHNA, CDR2 YSLEER. The CDR3 sequence is 17 residues long.

The chain employs TRBV6-4 and TRBJ2-1; 10 positions match TRBD2. The V segment lost 3 bases and the J segment 8 bases; nucleotides outside the gene matches: 4. The CDR3 consists of 14 residues. Germline V lookup: CDR1 MRHNA, CDR2 SNTAGT. The CDR3 bases are TGTGCCAGCAGTGAAGCGGGAGGGGGCCATGAGCAGTTCTTC. Its translation is CASSEAGGGHEQFF.

This clonotype was observed at least ten times. This chain links TRBV7-2 with TRBJ1-2, with D unresolved. V was shortened by 5 bases and J by 8 bases, with 21 bases between the two germline ends. Germline V CDR1 and CDR2: SGHTA, FQGNSA. This CDR3 has 15 amino acids. The DNA for the CDR3 is TGTGCCAGCAGCCGGCGGTCTCCTGAACCTGGGGGCTACACCTTC. Encoded protein: CASSRRSPEPGGYTF.

This clonotype was recorded at least ten times. The gene calls are TRBV29-1 and TRBJ2-2; D uncertain. Looked up from germline, CDR1 is SQVTM and CDR2 is ANQGSEA. Between the trimmed V and J ends, which lost 7 bases and 1 base, there was a span of 10 bases. The CDR3 has 13 residues. The CDR3 loop reads CSAPLQNTGELFF. DNA for the CDR3: TGCAGCGCTCCTTTACAGAACACCGGGGAGCTGTTTTTT.

This clonotype was seen many times. This chain joins TRBV29-1 and TRBJ1-1; D is uncertain. The CDR3 extends over 12 amino acids. V lost 3 bases, J lost 1 base, and 6 bases lay in between. CDR1 is SQVTM, CDR2 ANQGSEA, per germline. In nucleotides, the CDR3 is TGCAGCGTTGAGGTCCCGAACACTGAAGCTTTCTTT. It translates to CSVEVPNTEAFF.

This clonotype was counted many times. The chain links TRBV2 to TRBJ2-1, with a possible D match to TRBD2 (5 bases). Germline loops: CDR1 SNHLY, CDR2 FYNNEI. V dropped 10 bases and J dropped 6 bases, with 16 bases sitting between them. The CDR3 length is 13 residues. The CDR3 here is CATQIGAVNEQFF. DNA of the CDR3: TGTGCCACCCAAATCGGAGCGGTCAATGAGCAGTTCTTC. The full variable domain, its missing parts supplied by reference TRBV2 and TRBJ2-1, is EPEVTQTPSHQVTQMGQEVILRCVPISNHLYFYWYRQILGQKVEFLVSFYNNEISEKSEIFDDQFSVERPDGSNFTLKIRSTKLEDSAMYFCATQIGAVNEQFFGPGTRLTVL.

This clonotype has a handful of counts. The CDR3: CASQHLEEPSGYTF. The CDR3 nucleotides read TGTGCCAGCCAGCACCTTGAGGAACCGAGTGGCTACACCTTC. The J gene is TRBJ1-2, the V gene TRBV19; D unresolved. Per the germline V gene, CDR1 is LNHDA and CDR2 is SQIVND (reference sequence). The CDR3 contains 14 residues. The V and J ends lost 9 bases and 7 bases respectively, with 21 bases between them.

There are a few counts of this clonotype. The chain's CDR3 is CASSPRLAESTGELFF. DNA for the CDR3: TGCGCCAGCAGCCCAAGACTAGCGGAGAGCACCGGGGAGCTGTTTTTT. This chain connects TRBV5-1 to TRBJ2-2; TRBD2 matches at 9 bases. Trimming at V came to 4 bases and at J to 4 bases, leaving 8 bases not matched to a gene. The CDR3 length is 16 residues. Germline loops: CDR1 SGHRS, CDR2 YFSETQ.

The chain's CDR3 is CASSSLYPVLAGVRTGELFF. The CDR3 nucleotides are TGTGCCAGCAGTTCCCTATATCCCGTACTAGCGGGAGTACGAACCGGGGAGCTGTTTTTT. This chain links TRBV28 with TRBJ2-2; 11 nucleotides align to TRBD2. Germline trimming cut 4 bases from V and 5 bases from J; bases unmatched to any gene: 18. From germline, CDR1 is MDHEN and CDR2 SYDVKM. The length of the CDR3 is 20 residues.

This clonotype was seen repeatedly, ten times or more. This sequence joins TRBV24-1 and TRBJ2-2; 13 nucleotides align to TRBD2. Germline values: CDR1 KGHDR, CDR2 SFDVKD. The CDR3 runs 17 residues. With V trimmed by 5 bases and J by 0 bases, 2 bases remained unmatched. The CDR3 reads CATSGTSGGPNTGELFF. In DNA, the CDR3 is TGTGCCACCAGTGGGACTAGCGGGGGCCCGAACACCGGGGAGCTGTTTTTT.

This CDR3 reads CSVEFILNTEAFF. The CDR3 nucleotides read TGCAGCGTTGAATTCATACTGAACACTGAAGCTTTCTTT. The V gene is TRBV29-1, the J gene TRBJ1-1; D unclear. The CDR3 has 13 residues. The V end was cut by 2 bases, the J end by 0 bases, with 7 bases between. Germline V gene data show CDR1 as SQVTM and CDR2 as ANQGSEA.

Ten or more counts support this clonotype. Here the CDR3 DNA reads TGTGCCAGCAGCTCCCGGACTCAAGAGACCCAGTACTTC. Protein: CASSSRTQETQYF. The J gene is TRBJ2-5, the V gene TRBV7-8; TRBD2 is a possible D gene (5 bases). Per the germline V gene, CDR1 is SGHVS and CDR2 is FQNEAQ. With 4 bases removed from V and 2 bases from J, the gap between germline ends came to 8 bases. The CDR3 loop spans 13 amino acids. Filled out from reference TRBV7-8 and TRBJ2-5, the complete variable domain reads GAGVSQSPRYKVAKRGQDVALRCDPISGHVSLFWYQQALGQGPEFLTYFQNEAQLDKSGLPSDRFFAERPEGSVSTLKIQRTQQEDSAVYLCASSSRTQETQYFGPGTRLLVL.

As to this clonotype: A much larger clone is a single base away; this may be a read error. This chain connects TRBV11-2 to TRBJ2-1, with a possible D match to TRBD2 (5 bases). The length of the CDR3 is 13 residues. Trimming stripped 8 bases from V and 3 bases from J, with 11 bases between. The germline CDR1 and CDR2 sequences are SGHAT and FQNNGV. CDR3 DNA sequence: TGTGCCAGCGGCCTAACTAGCTACAATGAGCAGTTCTTC. Its protein product is CASGLTSYNEQFF.

The sample holds a few counts of this clonotype. The chain employs TRBV7-8 and TRBJ2-7, with a tentative D call TRBD2 (5 bases). CDR1 and CDR2 from the germline V gene are SGHVS and FQNEAQ. V was cut by 2 bases and J by 0 bases, with 14 bases left in between. The CDR3 is made up of 16 amino acids. CDR3 region: CASSLRSKEASYEQYF. The CDR3 region has the DNA TGTGCCAGCAGCTTAAGGAGTAAGGAGGCCTCCTACGAGCAGTACTTC. Variable domain in full (rest from reference TRBV7-8 and TRBJ2-7): GAGVSQSPRYKVAKRGQDVALRCDPISGHVSLFWYQQALGQGPEFLTYFQNEAQLDKSGLPSDRFFAERPEGSVSTLKIQRTQQEDSAVYLCASSLRSKEASYEQYFGPGTRLTVT.

The table lists this clonotype with a few counts. The chain uses TRBV9 and TRBJ2-1, with 9 bases identical to TRBD1. The CDR3 has 13 amino acids. Trimming removed 0 bases from V and 10 bases from J; junction bases left unmatched: 2. Per the germline V gene, CDR1 is SGDLS and CDR2 is YYNGEE. CDR3 sequence (DNA): TGTGCCAGCAGCGTAGGGGACAGGGCCGAGCAGTTCTTC. Amino acids: CASSVGDRAEQFF. Full variable domain (remainder filled in from reference TRBV9 and TRBJ2-1): DSGVTQTPKHLITATGQRVTLRCSPRSGDLSVYWYQQSLDQGLQFLIQYYNGEERAKGNILERFSAQQFPDLHSELNLSSLELGDSALYFCASSVGDRAEQFFGPGTRLTVL.

The V gene is TRBV9, the J gene TRBJ2-7, with 8 nucleotides matching TRBD1. V trimming: 0 bases; J trimming: 5 bases; junction bases outside the gene matches: 4. The germline V gene has CDR1 SGDLS and CDR2 YYNGEE. The CDR3 consists of 14 residues. This CDR3 reads CASSVGQGMDEQYF. DNA for the CDR3: TGTGCCAGCAGCGTAGGACAGGGGATGGACGAGCAGTACTTC.

There are a few counts of this clonotype. The V gene is TRBV27, the J gene TRBJ2-1; 7 bases line up with TRBD2. There are 14 residues in the CDR3. Germline V gives CDR1 MNHEY, CDR2 SMNVEV (reference sequence). V trimming: 4 bases; J trimming: 7 bases; junction bases outside the gene matches: 7. CDR3 loop: CASSSPLAANEQFF. CDR3 nucleotide sequence: TGTGCCAGCAGTTCCCCTCTAGCGGCTAATGAGCAGTTCTTC.

This clonotype was detected only a few times. The V and J genes are TRBV27 and TRBJ2-3; D unresolved. V was pared by 3 bases and J by 2 bases, with 12 bases between. CDR1 and CDR2 (germline): MNHEY, SMNVEV (reference sequence). This CDR3 has 15 amino acids. The CDR3 spells CASSLDFENTDTQYF. CDR3 coding DNA: TGTGCCAGCAGTTTGGATTTCGAGAACACAGATACGCAGTATTTT.

This clonotype was counted ten times or more. CDR3 region: CASSLYPGRALSYNEQFF. Written as DNA, the CDR3 is TGTGCCAGCAGTTTATACCCCGGGAGAGCGCTCTCCTACAATGAGCAGTTCTTC. V and J are TRBV28 and TRBJ2-1, with a possible D match to TRBD2 (6 bases). Trimming stripped 1 base from V and 0 bases from J, with 16 bases between. The CDR3 loop spans 18 amino acids. Germline-derived CDR1 and CDR2 are MDHEN and SYDVKM. Using reference TRBV28 and TRBJ2-1 for the parts outside the CDR3, the full variable domain is DVKVTQSSRYLVKRTGEKVFLECVQDMDHENMFWYRQDPGLGLRLIYFSYDVKMKEKGDIPEGYSVSREKKERFSLILESASTNQTSMYLCASSLYPGRALSYNEQFFGPGTRLTVL.

In its sample, this clonotype was seen a few times. This chain connects TRBV6-5 to TRBJ2-5, with D unclear. The V and J ends lost 1 base and 0 bases respectively, with 6 bases between them. CDR3 length equals 14 residues. Germline lookup yields CDR1 MNHEY and CDR2 SVGAGI. CDR3 bases: TGTGCCAGCAGTTACTTTAGCAACCAAGAGACCCAGTACTTC. Residues: CASSYFSNQETQYF.

This chain links TRBV3-1 with TRBJ2-7; D possibly corresponds to TRBD2 (6 bases). The CDR3 covers 14 residues. Trimming stripped 4 bases from V and 1 base from J, with 11 bases between. Germline CDR1 is LGHDT and CDR2 is YNNKEL (reference sequence). CDR3 in amino acids: CASSPPSVSYEQYF. CDR3 DNA: TGTGCCAGCAGCCCCCCTAGCGTATCCTACGAGCAGTACTTC.

This clonotype was detected only a few times. This chain connects TRBV29-1 to TRBJ2-7; D is perhaps TRBD1 (6 bases). The CDR3 contains 13 residues. Trimming cost V 2 bases and J 0 bases, with 8 bases left between them. Looked up from germline, CDR1 is SQVTM and CDR2 is ANQGSEA. As DNA, the CDR3 is TGCAGCGTTGAAACGGACAGCTCCTACGAGCAGTACTTC. Translating it yields CSVETDSSYEQYF.

The V gene is TRBV12-3 or TRBV12-4, the J gene TRBJ2-1; perhaps TRBD1 as D (6 bases). The CDR3 loop spans 14 amino acids. V lost 7 bases and J lost 4, with 14 bases in between. CDR3 amino acids: CASTHGQTYNEQFF. In nucleotides, the CDR3 is TGTGCCAGCACCCATGGACAGACTTACAATGAGCAGTTCTTC.